Here is one T cell receptor beta chain with its context. The antigen remains undetermined. The sample comes from a study of OX40 agonist ivuxolimab in advanced cancers. Turning to the study itself: Prior anti-PD-1, anti-PD-L1 or anti-CTLA-4 therapy was allowed; over 30% had some.

TCRdb's table, derived via immunoSEQ multiplex PCR, lists solely in-frame clones and lacks some. Here the sample spans approximately 84,000 clones, 75% to 95% being singletons. Study-wide results and caveats: Among the nonresponders, some also had low normalized T-cell clonal expansion. Partial responders at 0.1-3.0 mg/kg had among the lowest clonal expansion.

Blood specimens came from baseline, cycle 4 day 1, and cycle 7 day 1. This sequence originates from an adult with an advanced solid tumor such as melanoma, head and neck, liver or kidney cancer. Sequenced here: CD4+ or CD8+ T cells sorted from blood, sampled in a trial of the OX40 agonist ivuxolimab.

For the CDR3, the DNA is TGTGCCATCAGTGAGGGGGAGGTCTACACCTTC. Residues: CAISEGEVYTF. This rearrangement joins TRBV10-3 to TRBJ1-2; D gene ambiguous. V lost 2 bases to trimming and J lost 10 bases, with 8 bases between them. Germline values: CDR1 ENHRY, CDR2 SYGVKD. The CDR3 runs 11 residues.